This TCR beta chain was recovered during a study of cytomegalovirus exposure and HLA in healthy donors. Study as a whole: In a later analysis, it was reported that the approximately 120 validation repertoires had been produced on the same platform as the 700 or so repertoires belonging to the first cohort.

Points from the study as a whole: Among TCR beta chains, those listed as cytomegalovirus-associated numbered roughly 150.

Clones were sequenced by immunoSEQ multiplex PCR, and TCRdb holds only the in-frame ones, with some missing. The table has approximately 76,000 clones, 94% seen once. In germline, CDR1 is MDHEN, CDR2 SYDVKM. The J segment lost 8 bases and the V segment lost 3 bases, leaving 14 bases of the junction unmatched. This CDR3 spans 17 amino acids. In regard to this clone: Its matching antigen is unknown.

The rearrangement links TRBV28 to TRBJ1-4; TRBD1 matches 8 bases. This clonotype was obtained from a woman between 18 and 29 years old in good health and CMV-seropositive. The sequencing sample was made of PBMCs. As DNA, the CDR3 is TGTGCCAGCAGTTTCGGATTGCAGGGGGCCTCGGGAGAAAAACTGTTTTTT. Translated, it gives CASSFGLQGASGEKLFF.